This T cell receptor (beta chain) stems from a study of OX40 agonist ivuxolimab in advanced cancers. Measured with immunoSEQ multiplex PCR; TCRdb has only the in-frame clones, and not every one. Here the sample spans around 90,000 clones, around nine tenths being singletons. The ends were cut back, 1 base at V and 1 base at J, with 10 bases in the middle. Germline V lookup: CDR1 LNHDA, CDR2 SQIVND (reference sequence). CDR3 size: 15 residues. A word on this clone: Its antigen is still unknown.

Study-level points and caveats: The CD4+ and CD8+ T cells in the blood had expanded clonally by week 6 at 0.1 to 3.0 mg/kg.

V usage is TRBV19 and J usage is TRBJ2-5; D tentatively reads TRBD1 or TRBD2 (5 bases each). The specimen was CD4+ or CD8+ T cells sorted from blood, collected in a trial of the OX40 agonist ivuxolimab. This sequence was found in an adult with an advanced solid tumor such as melanoma, head and neck, liver or kidney cancer. Written as DNA, the CDR3 is TGTGCCAGTAGTATAGCTCGGGGCAGCCAAGAGACCCAGTACTTC. This encodes CASSIARGSQETQYF.